One T cell receptor (beta chain) is described in this entry. This sample stems from a study of shared clonotypes between healthy human individuals. Sequencing used immunoSEQ multiplex PCR; TCRdb keeps in-frame clones, though not all of them. The sample includes millions of clones, 90% to 95% of them seen just once. The CDR3 covers 14 residues. Trimming left V 6 bases short and J 0 bases short, with 11 bases between. The V gene's germline CDR1 is MNHNY and CDR2 SVGAGI (reference sequence). The sample taken for sequencing was naive CD4+ T cells sorted from blood. Subset defined: CD45RA+ positively selected. The origin of this receptor is a man between 18 and 29 years old in good health. The V call is TRBV6-6, the J call TRBJ1-1; TRBD1 might be the D (5 bases). CDR3: CASSPGGMNTEAFF. The CDR3 nucleotides read TGTGCCAGCAGCCCCGGGGGTATGAACACTGAAGCTTTCTTT.